This note documents a single TCR beta chain sequence. Its specificity is not known. This sample was taken from a study of radiotherapy plus CTLA-4 blockade in lung cancer. Looking at the study overall: Objective response rate was about 19%; disease control rate, about 28%. Findings and limits, study-wide: TCR clones of tumor origin grew in blood after radiotherapy plus ipilimumab.

Measured with immunoSEQ multiplex PCR; TCRdb has only the in-frame clones, and not every one. The top ten clones hold 25% of a sample with approximately 94,000 clones, roughly 85% of them seen once. This sequence was found in a human donor with non-small cell lung cancer that progressed on radiotherapy plus ipilimumab. Here the sequenced sample was peripheral blood, taken from a patient treated with radiotherapy plus ipilimumab.

This chain's CDR3 is CASSEEVGGVYYGYTF. CDR3 DNA: TGTGCCAGCAGTGAAGAGGTAGGGGGGGTCTACTATGGCTACACCTTC. The V call is TRBV6-1, the J call TRBJ1-2; tentatively, D is TRBD1 (6 bases). With 1 base removed from V and 3 bases from J, the gap between germline ends came to 15 bases. The CDR3 contains 16 residues. Germline V gene lookup returns CDR1 MNHNS and CDR2 SASEGT.